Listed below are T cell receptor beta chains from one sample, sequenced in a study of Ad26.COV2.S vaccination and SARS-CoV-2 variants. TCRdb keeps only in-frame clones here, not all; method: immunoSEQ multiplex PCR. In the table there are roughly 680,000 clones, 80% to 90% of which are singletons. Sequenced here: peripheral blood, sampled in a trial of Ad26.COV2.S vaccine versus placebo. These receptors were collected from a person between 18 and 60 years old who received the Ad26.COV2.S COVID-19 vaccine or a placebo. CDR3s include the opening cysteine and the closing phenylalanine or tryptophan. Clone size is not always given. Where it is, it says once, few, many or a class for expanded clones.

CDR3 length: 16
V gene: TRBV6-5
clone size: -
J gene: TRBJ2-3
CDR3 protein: CASSSGTGLRTDTQYF

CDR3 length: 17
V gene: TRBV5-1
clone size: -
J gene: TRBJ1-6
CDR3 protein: CASSTPSGTDISSPLHF

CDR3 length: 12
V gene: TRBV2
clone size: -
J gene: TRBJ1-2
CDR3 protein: CASSGENYGYTF

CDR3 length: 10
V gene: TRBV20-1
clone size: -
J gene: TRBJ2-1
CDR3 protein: CSASLNEQFF

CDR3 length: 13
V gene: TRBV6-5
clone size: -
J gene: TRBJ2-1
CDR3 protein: CASSSPSYNEQFF

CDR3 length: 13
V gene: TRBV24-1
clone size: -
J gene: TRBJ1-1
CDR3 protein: CATSDRMNTEAFF

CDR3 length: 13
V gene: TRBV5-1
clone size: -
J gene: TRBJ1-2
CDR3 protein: CASSNPPAGGYTF

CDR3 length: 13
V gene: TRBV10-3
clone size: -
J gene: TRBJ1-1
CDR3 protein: CAISERVDTEAFF

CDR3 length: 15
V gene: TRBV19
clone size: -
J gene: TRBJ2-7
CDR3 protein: CASSIVSGSSYEQYF

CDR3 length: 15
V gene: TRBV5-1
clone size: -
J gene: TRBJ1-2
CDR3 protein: CASSFIPGTDYGYTF

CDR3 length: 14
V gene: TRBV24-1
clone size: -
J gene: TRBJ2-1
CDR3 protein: CATSDSPHSNEQFF

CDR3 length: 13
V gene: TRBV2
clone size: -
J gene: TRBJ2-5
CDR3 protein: CASIWAHRETQYF

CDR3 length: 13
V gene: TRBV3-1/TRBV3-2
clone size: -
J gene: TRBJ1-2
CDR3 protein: CASRASTGGGYTF

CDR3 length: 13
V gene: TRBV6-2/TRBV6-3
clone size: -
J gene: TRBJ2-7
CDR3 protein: CASSQKRGSEQYF

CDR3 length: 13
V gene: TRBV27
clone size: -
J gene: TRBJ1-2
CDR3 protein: CASWGAPGYGYTF

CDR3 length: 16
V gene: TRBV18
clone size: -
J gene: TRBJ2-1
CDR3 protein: CASSPLATSSYNEQFF

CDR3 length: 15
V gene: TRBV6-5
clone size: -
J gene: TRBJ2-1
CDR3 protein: CASSYSKRSYNEQFF

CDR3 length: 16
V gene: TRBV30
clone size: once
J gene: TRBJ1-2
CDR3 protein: CAWSVGTANPPYGYTF

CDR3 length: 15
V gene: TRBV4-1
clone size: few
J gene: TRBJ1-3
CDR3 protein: CASSQGSSSGNTIYF

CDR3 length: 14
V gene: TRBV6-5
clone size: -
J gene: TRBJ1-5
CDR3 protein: CASSFDRNNQPQHF

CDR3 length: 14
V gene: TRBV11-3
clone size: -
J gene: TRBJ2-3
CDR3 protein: CASSRGGVEDTQYF

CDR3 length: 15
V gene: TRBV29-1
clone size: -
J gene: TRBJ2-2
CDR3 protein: CSVEVSSGATGELFF

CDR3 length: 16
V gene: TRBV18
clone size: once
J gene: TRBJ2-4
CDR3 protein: CASSPSDDPAKNIQYF

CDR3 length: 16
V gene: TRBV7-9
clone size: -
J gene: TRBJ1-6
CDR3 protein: CASSWGRPLPNSPLHF

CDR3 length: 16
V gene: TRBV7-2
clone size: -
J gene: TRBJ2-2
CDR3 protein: CASSLMLAGNTGELFF

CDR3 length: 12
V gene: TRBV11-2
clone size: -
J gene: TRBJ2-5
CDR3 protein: CASSLLGETQYF